The rows below give T cell receptor beta chains drawn from one sample of a study of T cell changes during pregnancy in multiple sclerosis. TCRdb's table, derived via immunoSEQ multiplex PCR, lists solely in-frame clones and lacks some. Of 20,000 to 25,000 clones listed, around 85% are singletons. The material was CD8+ T cells from peripheral blood mononuclear cells, obtained before pregnancy. These receptors came from a female donor with multiple sclerosis, enrolled in a pregnancy study. The CDR3 runs from the conserved cysteine through the conserved F or W. The order of the fields is CDR3 length, D gene, J gene, V gene, CDR3 protein, CDR3 DNA. The D gene is left open where the match is weak.

13 | . | TRBJ2-7 | TRBV9 | CASSLEDSREQYF | TGTGCCAGCAGCTTAGAAGACTCGCGCGAGCAGTACTTC
12 | . | TRBJ1-1 | TRBV29-1 | CSVGLQNTEAFF | TGCAGCGTAGGACTACAAAACACTGAAGCTTTCTTT
16 | TRBD1 | TRBJ2-7 | TRBV28 | CASSPATGALGYEQYF | TGTGCCAGCAGTCCAGCGACAGGGGCGTTAGGCTACGAGCAGTACTTC
13 | TRBD2 | TRBJ2-7 | TRBV7-9 | CASRTSGSQEQYF | TGTGCCAGCAGAACTAGCGGGAGTCAGGAGCAGTACTTC
14 | . | TRBJ2-7 | TRBV10-3 | CAISETPGEGEQYF | TGTGCCATCAGTGAGACGCCAGGGGAGGGCGAGCAGTACTTC
14 | . | TRBJ2-1 | TRBV27 | CASSLWTGGDEQFF | TGTGCCAGCAGTTTATGGACAGGCGGGGATGAGCAGTTCTTC
16 | . | TRBJ2-1 | TRBV7-6 | CASTFTTGASYNEQFF | TGTGCCAGCACCTTTACTACTGGGGCCTCCTACAATGAGCAGTTCTTC
14 | TRBD1 | TRBJ1-2 | TRBV6-1 | CASSEIDRGRGYTF | TGTGCCAGCAGTGAAATAGACAGGGGACGGGGCTACACCTTC
19 | TRBD2 | TRBJ2-3 | TRBV9 | CASSVDPPGLAGPLDTQYF | TGTGCCAGCAGCGTAGACCCCCCCGGGCTAGCGGGCCCCCTGGATACGCAGTATTTT
15 | . | TRBJ1-3 | TRBV7-9 | CASSSLSSSGNTIYF | TGTGCCAGCAGCTCCTTATCTAGCTCTGGAAACACCATATATTTT
15 | TRBD2 | TRBJ2-5 | TRBV6-6 | CASSLKRDASETQYF | TGTGCCAGCAGTTTGAAGCGGGATGCTTCCGAGACCCAGTACTTC
17 | . | TRBJ1-2 | TRBV15 | CATSSDRAPSLNYGYTF | TGTGCCACCAGCAGTGATCGTGCCCCGAGCCTCAACTATGGCTACACCTTC
16 | TRBD2 | TRBJ2-1 | TRBV9 | CASSVTGLAVPTEQFF | TGTGCCAGCAGCGTAACGGGACTAGCTGTCCCCACTGAGCAGTTCTTC
15 | . | TRBJ2-1 | TRBV2 | CASSEADKTGDEQFF | TGTGCCAGCAGTGAGGCGGATAAGACTGGCGATGAGCAGTTCTTC
15 | . | TRBJ1-2 | TRBV29-1 | CSVEDGAGRNYGYTF | TGCAGCGTTGAAGATGGGGCAGGGAGGAACTATGGCTACACCTTC
12 | TRBD2 | TRBJ2-3 | TRBV9 | CASRPGLGTQYF | TGTGCCAGCAGGCCAGGACTAGGTACGCAGTATTTT
15 | . | TRBJ2-2 | TRBV29-1 | CSVDRGGTGTGELFF | TGCAGCGTTGATCGGGGGGGGACAGGGACCGGGGAGCTGTTTTTT
12 | . | TRBJ1-1 | TRBV19 | CARIGRGAEAFF | TGTGCCAGAATAGGGAGGGGGGCTGAAGCTTTCTTT
14 | . | TRBJ1-1 | TRBV5-1 | CASSLARENTEAFF | TGCGCCAGCAGCTTGGCCAGGGAGAACACTGAAGCTTTCTTT
14 | . | TRBJ2-7 | TRBV7-9 | CASSQPLGVYEQYF | TGTGCCAGCAGCCAGCCCCTGGGAGTCTACGAGCAGTACTTC